The next 3 T cell receptor beta chains were all read from a single sample in a study of early T cells in non-severe SARS-CoV-2 infection. TCRdb independently ran MiXCR on the 5' RACE reads; one entry per CDR3 protein. This table holds tens of thousands of distinct CDR3 sequences, under 8.5% found once. The specimen was whole blood. All receptors derive from an adult who was a healthcare worker with PCR-confirmed SARS-CoV-2 infection or an uninfected control (not recorded which).

This chain joins TRBV2 and TRBJ2-5, with unresolved D. CDR3 length: 12 residues. From germline, CDR1 is SNHLY and CDR2 FYNNEI. Trimming took 11 bases from V and 0 from J, leaving 10 bases between them. CDR3 in DNA: TGTGCCGGATCAGACAACCAAGAGACCCAGTACTTC. Protein product: CAGSDNQETQYF.

The sample holds a few counts of this clonotype. The chain combines TRBV20-1 with TRBJ2-7; D is uncertain. The CDR3 consists of 13 residues. The germline V gene has CDR1 DFQATT and CDR2 SNEGSKA (reference sequence). The V gene lost 3 bases and the J gene lost 7 bases, with 16 bases spanning the gap. The CDR3 DNA is TGCAGTGCTAGGAAAGAGCCCCTTGGGGAGCAGTACTTC. Translation gives CSARKEPLGEQYF.

This clonotype was counted a few times. This chain connects TRBV19 to TRBJ2-7, with D unresolved. With 9 bases removed from V and 5 bases from J, the gap between germline ends came to 5 bases. The CDR3 totals 9 residues. Germline V gene data show CDR1 as LNHDA and CDR2 as SQIVND (reference sequence). CDR3: CARDHEQYF. The CDR3 DNA reads TGTGCCAGGGACCACGAGCAGTACTTC.